This T cell receptor (beta chain) stems from a study of identical twins. TCRdb reprocessed the 5' RACE reads with MiXCR, giving one entry per CDR3 protein. This table has 1.5 million to 2 million distinct CDR3 sequences, roughly a third appearing once. Germline V lookup: CDR1 KGHDR, CDR2 SFDVKD. The V end lost 7 bases, the J end lost 11 bases, and 19 bases lay between the germline ends. The CDR3 sequence is 13 residues long. The clonotype comes from a newborn girl in good health. The chain uses TRBV24-1 and TRBJ2-5; D perhaps matches TRBD2 (5 bases). The sequenced sample was cord blood. The CDR3 DNA reads TGTGCCACCAGCGGGGTAGGAGACAATGAGCAGTACTTC. Protein product: CATSGVGDNEQYF.